This T cell receptor beta chain was identified during a study of spatial heterogeneity in lung cancer. Turning to the study itself: A T cell module score from matched bulk RNA-seq correlated strongly with TCR transcript counts in tumor regions. Study-wide results and caveats: The counts of expanded TCRs, ubiquitous and regional, tracked ubiquitous and regional nonsynonymous mutations, respectively. Counts of expanded intratumoral alpha and beta TCRs tracked tumor mutation counts.

The time point was: sample taken at primary tumor resection. The donors, approximately 66 patients with untreated early-stage non-small cell lung cancer, provided the samples. From tumor, nontumor lung or frozen PBMC, whole RNA was taken unsorted for sequencing. TCRdb used MiXCR to reprocess the 5' RACE reads, holding one entry per CDR3 protein. This table holds 9,500 to 10,000 distinct CDR3 sequences, approximately 50% found once. With respect to this clonotype: Its antigen is undetermined. The library was designed around alpha chains, so this beta chain is a stray read whose abundance carries little weight.

V lost 3 bases and J 2 bases, leaving 10 bases between the germline ends. The length of the CDR3 is 14 residues. CDR1 and CDR2 (germline): LNHNV, YYDKDF (reference sequence). The sequence came from a female donor with early-stage non-small cell lung cancer. V and J are TRBV15 and TRBJ2-5; D is unresolved. The specimen comprised lung tumor tissue, sampled at surgery. The CDR3 spells CATSRVSRQETQYF. As DNA, the CDR3 is TGTGCCACCAGCAGGGTTAGTAGGCAAGAGACCCAGTACTTC.